This T cell receptor (beta chain) was profiled in a study of blood T cell repertoires in COVID-19. Study details: Whether acute or convalescent, the COVID-19 samples came from the United States, Italy and Spain. From T cells, B-cell-depleted T cells, or PBMCs came the material, which was cDNA or gDNA.

Unmatched junction bases numbered 4, after V lost 6 bases and J lost 0 bases. Germline CDR1 and CDR2: KGHSH and LQKENI. This CDR3 region has 16 residues. Per the authors' pipeline: For nucleated cells, counts were estimated from reference gene primer amplification. Profiled with immunoSEQ multiplex PCR; TCRdb holds only in-frame clones, not every one. V, J and clone size were drawn from that table, and D and trimming were deduced from the DNA. This table has about 250,000 clones, around nine tenths appearing once. This TCR was sampled from a woman between 40 and 55 years old who had recovered from COVID-19. What was sequenced was peripheral blood. V is TRBV18 and J is TRBJ2-2; TRBD2 matches at 10 bases. CDR3 sequence: CASSPGLAPNTGELFF. The DNA for the CDR3 is TGTGCCAGCTCCCCGGGACTAGCGCCGAACACCGGGGAGCTGTTTTTT.